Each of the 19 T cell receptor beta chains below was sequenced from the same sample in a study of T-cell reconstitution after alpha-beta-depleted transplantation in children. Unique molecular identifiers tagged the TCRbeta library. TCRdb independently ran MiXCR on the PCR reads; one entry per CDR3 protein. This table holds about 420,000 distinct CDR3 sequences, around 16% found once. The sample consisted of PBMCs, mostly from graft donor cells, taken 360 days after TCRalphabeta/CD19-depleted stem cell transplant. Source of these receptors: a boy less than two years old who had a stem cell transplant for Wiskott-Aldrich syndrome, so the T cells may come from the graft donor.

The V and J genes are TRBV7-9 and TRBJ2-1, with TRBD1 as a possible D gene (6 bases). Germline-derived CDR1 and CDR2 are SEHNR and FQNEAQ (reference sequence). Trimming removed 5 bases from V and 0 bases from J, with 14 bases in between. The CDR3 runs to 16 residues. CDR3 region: CASSPRGSSSYNEQFF. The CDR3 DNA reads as TGTGCCAGCAGCCCCAGGGGCTCCAGCTCCTACAATGAGCAGTTCTTC. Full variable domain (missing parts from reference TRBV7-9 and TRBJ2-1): DTGVSQNPRHKITKRGQNVTFRCDPISEHNRLYWYRQTLGQGPEFLTYFQNEAQLEKSRLLSDRFSAERPKGSFSTLEIQRTEQGDSAMYLCASSPRGSSSYNEQFFGPGTRLTVL.

CDR3 nucleotide sequence: TGTGCCACCGGCCGGCAGGGAAACTATGGCTACACCTTC. Translated: CATGRQGNYGYTF. V gene TRBV12-3 or TRBV12-4 combines with J gene TRBJ1-2; a possible D gene is TRBD1 (5 bases). CDR3 length equals 13 residues. The ends were cut back, 10 bases at V and 2 bases at J, with 14 bases in the middle.

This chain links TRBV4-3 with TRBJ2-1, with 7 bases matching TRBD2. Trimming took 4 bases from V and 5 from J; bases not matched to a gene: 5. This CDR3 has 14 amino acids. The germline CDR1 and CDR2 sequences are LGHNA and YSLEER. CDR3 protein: CASSRSGNDNEQFF. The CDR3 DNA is TGCGCCAGCAGCCGAAGCGGGAACGACAATGAGCAGTTCTTC.

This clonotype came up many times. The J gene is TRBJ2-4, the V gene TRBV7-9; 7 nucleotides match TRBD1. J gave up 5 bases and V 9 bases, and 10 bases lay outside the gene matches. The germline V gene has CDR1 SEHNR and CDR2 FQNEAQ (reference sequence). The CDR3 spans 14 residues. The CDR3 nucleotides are TGTGCCAGTACTCCAGGGGACAGACAAAACATTCAGTACTTC. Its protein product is CASTPGDRQNIQYF. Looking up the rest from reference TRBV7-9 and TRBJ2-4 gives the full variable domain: DTGVSQNPRHKITKRGQNVTFRCDPISEHNRLYWYRQTLGQGPEFLTYFQNEAQLEKSRLLSDRFSAERPKGSFSTLEIQRTEQGDSAMYLCASTPGDRQNIQYFGAGTRLSVL.

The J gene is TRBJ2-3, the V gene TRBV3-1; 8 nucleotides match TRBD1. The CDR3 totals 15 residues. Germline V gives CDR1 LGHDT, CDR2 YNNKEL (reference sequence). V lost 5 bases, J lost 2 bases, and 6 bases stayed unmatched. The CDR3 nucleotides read TGTGCCAGCAGCTCCGGACAGGGCCCCACAGATACGCAGTATTTT. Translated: CASSSGQGPTDTQYF.

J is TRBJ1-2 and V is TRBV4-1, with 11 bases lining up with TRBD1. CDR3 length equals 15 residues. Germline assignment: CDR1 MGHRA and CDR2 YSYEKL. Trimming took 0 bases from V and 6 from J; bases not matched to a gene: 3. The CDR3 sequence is CASSQEWTGGHGYTF. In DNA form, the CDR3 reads TGCGCCAGCAGCCAAGAATGGACAGGGGGCCATGGCTACACCTTC.

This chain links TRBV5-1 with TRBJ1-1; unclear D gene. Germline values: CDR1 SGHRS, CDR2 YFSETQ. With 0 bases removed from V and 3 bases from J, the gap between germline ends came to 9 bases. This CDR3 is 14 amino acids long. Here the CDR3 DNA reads TGCGCCAGCAGCTTGGAGGCTCAGTACACTGAAGCTTTCTTT. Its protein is CASSLEAQYTEAFF.

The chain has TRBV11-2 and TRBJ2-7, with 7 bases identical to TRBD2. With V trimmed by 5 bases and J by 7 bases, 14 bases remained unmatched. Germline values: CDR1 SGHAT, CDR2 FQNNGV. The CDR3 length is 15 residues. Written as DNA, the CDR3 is TGTGCCAGCAGCAAACAACGGACTCAGGGAGGGGAGCAGTACTTC. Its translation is CASSKQRTQGGEQYF.

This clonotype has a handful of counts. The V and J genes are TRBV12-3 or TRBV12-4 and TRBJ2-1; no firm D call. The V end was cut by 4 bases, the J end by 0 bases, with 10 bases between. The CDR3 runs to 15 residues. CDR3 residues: CASSWSLISYNEQFF. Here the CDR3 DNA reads TGTGCCAGCAGTTGGTCTTTGATCTCCTACAATGAGCAGTTCTTC.

This CDR3 reads CATSDLGTAVTGELFF. CDR3 DNA sequence: TGTGCCACCAGTGATCTCGGGACGGCCGTCACCGGGGAGCTGTTTTTT. This chain links TRBV24-1 with TRBJ2-2; D could derive from TRBD1 or TRBD2 (5 bases each). With 3 bases removed from V and 4 bases from J, the gap between germline ends came to 14 bases. The CDR3 consists of 16 residues. Germline V gene data show CDR1 as KGHDR and CDR2 as SFDVKD.

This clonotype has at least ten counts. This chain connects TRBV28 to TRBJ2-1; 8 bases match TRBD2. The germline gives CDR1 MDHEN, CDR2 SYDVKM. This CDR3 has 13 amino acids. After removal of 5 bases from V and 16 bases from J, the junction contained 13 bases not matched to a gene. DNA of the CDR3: TGTGCCAGCAGTAATCACAGTCCAGCGGGAGTTTTCTTC. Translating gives CASSNHSPAGVFF.

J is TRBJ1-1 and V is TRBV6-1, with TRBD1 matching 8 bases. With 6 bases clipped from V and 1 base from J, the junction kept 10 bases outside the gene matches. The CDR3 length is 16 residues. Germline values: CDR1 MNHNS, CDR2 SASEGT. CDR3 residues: CASRLSRTGRNTEAFF. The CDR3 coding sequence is TGTGCCAGCAGACTTTCCAGGACAGGGCGGAACACTGAAGCTTTCTTT.

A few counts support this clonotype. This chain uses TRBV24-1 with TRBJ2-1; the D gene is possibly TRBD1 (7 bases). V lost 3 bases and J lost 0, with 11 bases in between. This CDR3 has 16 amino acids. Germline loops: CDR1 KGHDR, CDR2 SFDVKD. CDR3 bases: TGTGCCACCAGTGATCCCCAGGGGGGCTCCTACAATGAGCAGTTCTTC. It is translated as CATSDPQGGSYNEQFF.

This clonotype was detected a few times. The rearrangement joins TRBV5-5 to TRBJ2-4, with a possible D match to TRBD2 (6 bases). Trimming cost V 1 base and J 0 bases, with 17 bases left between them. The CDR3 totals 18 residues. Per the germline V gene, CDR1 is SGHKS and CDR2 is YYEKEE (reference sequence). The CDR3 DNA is TGTGCCAGCAGCTTGATCTGGGACTTCTCGCTAGCCAAAAACATTCAGTACTTC. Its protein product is CASSLIWDFSLAKNIQYF.

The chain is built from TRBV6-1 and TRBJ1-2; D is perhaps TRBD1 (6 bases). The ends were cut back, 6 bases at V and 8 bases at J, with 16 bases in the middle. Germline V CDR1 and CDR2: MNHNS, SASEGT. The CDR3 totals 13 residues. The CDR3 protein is CASRTSGTQGYTF. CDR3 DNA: TGTGCCAGCAGAACATCCGGGACACAGGGCTACACCTTC.

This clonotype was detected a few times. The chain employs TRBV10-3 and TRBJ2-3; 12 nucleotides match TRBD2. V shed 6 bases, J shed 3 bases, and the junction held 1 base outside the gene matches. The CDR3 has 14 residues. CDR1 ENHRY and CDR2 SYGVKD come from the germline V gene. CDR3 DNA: TGTGCCATCAGGGGGACTAGCGGGACAGATACGCAGTATTTT. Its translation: CAIRGTSGTDTQYF.

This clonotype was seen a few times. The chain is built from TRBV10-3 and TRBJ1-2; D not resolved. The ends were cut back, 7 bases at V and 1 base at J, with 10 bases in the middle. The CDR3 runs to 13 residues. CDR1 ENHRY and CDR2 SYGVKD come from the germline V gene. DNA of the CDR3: TGTGCCATCACCCGGATCCTTAACTATGGCTACACCTTC. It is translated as CAITRILNYGYTF.

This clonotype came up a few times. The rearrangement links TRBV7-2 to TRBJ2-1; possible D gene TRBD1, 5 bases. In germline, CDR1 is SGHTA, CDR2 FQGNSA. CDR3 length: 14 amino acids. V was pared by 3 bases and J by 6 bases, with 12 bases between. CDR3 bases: TGTGCCAGCAGCTTCGTTCAGGGTCGCAATGAGCAGTTCTTC. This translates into CASSFVQGRNEQFF.

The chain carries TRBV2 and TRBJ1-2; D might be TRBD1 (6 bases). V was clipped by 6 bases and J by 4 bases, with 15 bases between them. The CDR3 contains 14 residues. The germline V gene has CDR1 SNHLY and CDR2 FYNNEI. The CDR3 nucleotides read TGTGCCAGCAGGGAGACAGGACCCTCCTATGGCTACACCTTC. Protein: CASRETGPSYGYTF. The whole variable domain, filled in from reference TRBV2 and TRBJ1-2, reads EPEVTQTPSHQVTQMGQEVILRCVPISNHLYFYWYRQILGQKVEFLVSFYNNEISEKSEIFDDQFSVERPDGSNFTLKIRSTKLEDSAMYFCASRETGPSYGYTFGSGTRLTVV.